Listed below are T cell receptor beta chains from one sample, sequenced in a study of cytomegalovirus exposure and HLA in healthy donors. Clones were sequenced by immunoSEQ multiplex PCR, and TCRdb holds only the in-frame ones, with some missing. The table has about 150,000 clones, around 79% seen once; the top ten hold around 1.5%. Material: PBMCs. These receptor sequences come from a man younger than 35 in good health and CMV-seronegative. The CDR3 runs from the conserved cysteine through the conserved F or W. Each record gives: clone size, J gene, V gene, D gene, CDR3 DNA, CDR3 protein. A D gene is named only where the DNA matches it firmly. The listing skips clone size in some rows; elsewhere it reads once, few, many or a size class.

size: once; J: TRBJ2-7; V: TRBV5-1; D: TRBD2; DNA: TGCGCCAGCAGCTTGTTCGGGGGGGCCTCCTACGAGCAGTACTTC; CDR3: CASSLFGGASYEQYF
size: NA; J: TRBJ2-5; V: TRBV7-9; D: TRBD2; DNA: TGTGCCAGCAGCTTAACAGGGACTAGCGCGCGATCAGAGACCCAGTACTTC; CDR3: CASSLTGTSARSETQYF
size: NA; J: TRBJ2-2; V: TRBV4-1; D: TRBD2; DNA: TGCGCCAGCAGCCCGACTAGCACTCACACCGGGGAGCTGTTTTTT; CDR3: CASSPTSTHTGELFF
size: NA; J: TRBJ2-3; V: TRBV7-2; D: NA; DNA: TGTGCCAGCAGCTTCCCCGAGGGAGAGCCACAGAATACGCAGTATTTT; CDR3: CASSFPEGEPQNTQYF
size: once; J: TRBJ2-7; V: TRBV29-1; D: TRBD1; DNA: TGCAGCGTTGATATGGGACAGGCTTACGAGCAGTACTTC; CDR3: CSVDMGQAYEQYF
size: NA; J: TRBJ2-5; V: TRBV6-1; D: NA; DNA: TGTGCCAGCAGTGAAGGAGATGGTCGGGAGACCCAGTACTTC; CDR3: CASSEGDGRETQYF
size: few; J: TRBJ2-2; V: TRBV10-1; D: NA; DNA: TGCGCCAGCAGTGCCAGGGTCTCCGGGGAGCTGTTTTTT; CDR3: CASSARVSGELFF
size: once; J: TRBJ2-5; V: TRBV27; D: TRBD2; DNA: TGTGCCAGCAGTTTTTCCCGACTAGCGCAACAAGAGACCCAGTACTTC; CDR3: CASSFSRLAQQETQYF
size: once; J: TRBJ2-7; V: TRBV9; D: NA; DNA: TGTGCCAGCAGCCCCGAGCCAACAAGAAGGGACACCTACGAGCAGTACTTC; CDR3: CASSPEPTRRDTYEQYF
size: NA; J: TRBJ1-1; V: TRBV5-3; D: NA; DNA: TGTGCCAGGGGACCCTATCTCGTGAAGGACGGCGGGGGCACTGAAGCTTTCTTT; CDR3: CARGPYLVKDGGGTEAFF
size: NA; J: TRBJ2-7; V: TRBV4-1; D: TRBD2; DNA: TGCGCCAGCAGCCAAGCCCCGGGACTAGCGGGAGAAGAGCAGTACTTC; CDR3: CASSQAPGLAGEEQYF
size: NA; J: TRBJ1-1; V: TRBV7-2; D: NA; DNA: TGTGCCAGCAGCCCCGCAGGCGGGGGGACTGAAGCTTTCTTT; CDR3: CASSPAGGGTEAFF
size: NA; J: TRBJ2-1; V: TRBV10-1; D: TRBD2; DNA: TGCGCCAGCAGTGAGTCGGGAGGGGACAATGAGCAGTTCTTC; CDR3: CASSESGGDNEQFF
size: NA; J: TRBJ2-7; V: TRBV28; D: TRBD2; DNA: TGTGCCAGCAGTCTCAGACTAGCGGTTTCCTACGAGCAGTACTTC; CDR3: CASSLRLAVSYEQYF
size: NA; J: TRBJ2-7; V: TRBV10-3; D: NA; DNA: TGTGCCATTGCGCAGGGAGGGGGTTACGAGCAGTACTTC; CDR3: CAIAQGGGYEQYF
size: NA; J: TRBJ2-1; V: TRBV9; D: TRBD2; DNA: TGTGCCAGCAGCTCAGTAGGGGGGACTAGCGGGGTGAGCTCCTACAATGAGCAGTTCTTC; CDR3: CASSSVGGTSGVSSYNEQFF
size: NA; J: TRBJ2-1; V: TRBV9; D: NA; DNA: TGTGCCAGCAGCGCGGTTGCGGGAACCTACAATGAGCAGTTCTTC; CDR3: CASSAVAGTYNEQFF
size: NA; J: TRBJ2-6; V: TRBV5-4; D: NA; DNA: TGTGCCAGCAGCTTGGCCTACTCTGGGGCCAACGTCCTGACTTTC; CDR3: CASSLAYSGANVLTF
size: NA; J: TRBJ2-7; V: TRBV19; D: TRBD2; DNA: TGTGCCAGTAGTATACGGCTAGCGGGAGGGGGACCCTACGAGCAGTACTTC; CDR3: CASSIRLAGGGPYEQYF
size: NA; J: TRBJ1-1; V: TRBV9; D: NA; DNA: TGTGCCAGCAGCGCGAAATCGGGGGCTGAAGCTTTCTTT; CDR3: CASSAKSGAEAFF
size: NA; J: TRBJ1-4; V: TRBV9; D: TRBD1; DNA: TGTGCCAGCAGCGCTGACAGGGGGCGTGAAAAACTGTTTTTT; CDR3: CASSADRGREKLFF
size: NA; J: TRBJ2-1; V: TRBV7-9; D: NA; DNA: TGTGCCAGCAGCCCTACCTACAATGAGCAGTTCTTC; CDR3: CASSPTYNEQFF
size: once; J: TRBJ1-3; V: TRBV19; D: NA; DNA: TGTGCCAGTACCCAACAAGTCTCTGGAAACACCATATATTTT; CDR3: CASTQQVSGNTIYF
size: few; J: TRBJ2-7; V: TRBV4-1; D: TRBD1; DNA: TGCGCCAGCAGCAATTCCGGGACAGGCGCCTACGAGCAGTACTTC; CDR3: CASSNSGTGAYEQYF
size: NA; J: TRBJ2-5; V: TRBV5-4; D: TRBD2; DNA: TGTGCCAGCAGCCGGTTTACGGGAGGATGGGAGACCCAGTACTTC; CDR3: CASSRFTGGWETQYF
size: NA; J: TRBJ2-7; V: TRBV5-1; D: NA; DNA: TGCGCCAGCAGCTTGGCCCGAGACAGTTCCCACGAGCAGTACTTC; CDR3: CASSLARDSSHEQYF
size: NA; J: TRBJ2-1; V: TRBV27; D: TRBD2; DNA: TGTGCCAGCAGTCCGTTAGCGGGAGGAGGGTACAATGAGCAGTTCTTC; CDR3: CASSPLAGGGYNEQFF
size: NA; J: TRBJ2-7; V: TRBV7-2; D: TRBD2; DNA: TGTGCCAGCAGCCCCGGGGGGGGAAGGGAGCAGTACTTC; CDR3: CASSPGGGREQYF
size: NA; J: TRBJ1-2; V: TRBV6-1; D: NA; DNA: TGTGCCAGCAGTGAAGCCGGGCAGGGGCGCGGCTACACCTTC; CDR3: CASSEAGQGRGYTF
size: NA; J: TRBJ1-4; V: TRBV6-5; D: TRBD1; DNA: TGTGCCAGCAGCCCCGGACAGGCAATTGAAAAACTGTTTTTT; CDR3: CASSPGQAIEKLFF
size: few; J: TRBJ1-5; V: TRBV7-2; D: NA; DNA: TGTGCCAGCAGTTCCGACAGCCAGCCCCAGCATTTT; CDR3: CASSSDSQPQHF
size: NA; J: TRBJ2-7; V: TRBV18; D: NA; DNA: TGTGCCAGCTCACCGCCGGGGGATCGGAGACCCTACGAGCAGTACTTC; CDR3: CASSPPGDRRPYEQYF
size: NA; J: TRBJ2-7; V: TRBV10-2; D: TRBD1; DNA: TGCGCCAGCAGTGATGGACAGGGTGTCTCCTACGAGCAGTACTTC; CDR3: CASSDGQGVSYEQYF
size: NA; J: TRBJ2-7; V: TRBV4-1; D: TRBD1; DNA: TGCGCCAGCAGCCAAGGCGGACAGGGGGCCCACGAGCAGTACTTC; CDR3: CASSQGGQGAHEQYF
size: NA; J: TRBJ2-1; V: TRBV27; D: TRBD1; DNA: TGTGCCAGCAGCCTACGGGACAGGGGGAGCAATGAGCAGTTCTTC; CDR3: CASSLRDRGSNEQFF
size: NA; J: TRBJ2-4; V: TRBV7-9; D: NA; DNA: TGTGCCAGCAGCACCGTTACGGACATTCAGTACTTC; CDR3: CASSTVTDIQYF
size: NA; J: TRBJ2-1; V: TRBV19; D: NA; DNA: TGTGCCAGTAGTATAGTAGGCGAGGGTGAGCAGTTCTTC; CDR3: CASSIVGEGEQFF
size: once; J: TRBJ2-1; V: TRBV5-6; D: TRBD2; DNA: TGTGCCAGCAGCTTTAGCGGGGGGGGGTACAATGAGCAGTTCTTC; CDR3: CASSFSGGGYNEQFF